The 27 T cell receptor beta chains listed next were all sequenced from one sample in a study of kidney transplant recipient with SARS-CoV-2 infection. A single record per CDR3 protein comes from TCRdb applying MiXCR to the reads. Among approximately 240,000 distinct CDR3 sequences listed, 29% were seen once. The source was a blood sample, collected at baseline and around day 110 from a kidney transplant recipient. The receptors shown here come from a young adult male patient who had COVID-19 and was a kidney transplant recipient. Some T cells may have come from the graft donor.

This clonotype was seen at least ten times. This chain's CDR3 is CASSEAKFTRKTYGYTF. DNA of the CDR3: TGTGCCAGCAGCGAAGCAAAGTTTACCCGAAAGACCTATGGCTACACCTTC. The V call is TRBV7-8, the J call TRBJ1-2, with unresolved D. Trimming took off 5 bases at V and 4 bases at J, with 23 bases between the two ends. This CDR3 is built from 17 residues. The V gene's germline CDR1 is SGHVS and CDR2 FQNEAQ.

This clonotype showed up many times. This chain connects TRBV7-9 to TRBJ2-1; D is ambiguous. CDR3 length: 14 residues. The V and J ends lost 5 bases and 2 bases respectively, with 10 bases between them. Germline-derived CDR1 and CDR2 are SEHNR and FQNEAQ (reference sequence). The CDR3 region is CASSPAAPYNEQFF. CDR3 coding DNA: TGTGCCAGCAGCCCCGCGGCCCCCTACAATGAGCAGTTCTTC.

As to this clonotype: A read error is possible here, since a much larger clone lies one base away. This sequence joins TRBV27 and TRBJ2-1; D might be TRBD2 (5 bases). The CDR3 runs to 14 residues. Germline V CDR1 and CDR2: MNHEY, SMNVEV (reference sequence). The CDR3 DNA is TGTGCCAGCAGCCCCACGAGCGGTCACAATGAGCGGTTCTTC. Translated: CASSPTSGHNERFF.

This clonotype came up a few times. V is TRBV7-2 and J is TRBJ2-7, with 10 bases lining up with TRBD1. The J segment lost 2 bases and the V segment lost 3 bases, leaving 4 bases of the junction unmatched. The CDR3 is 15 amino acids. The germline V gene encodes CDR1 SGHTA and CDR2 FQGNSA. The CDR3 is CASSFPGTGAYEQYF. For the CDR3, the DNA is TGTGCCAGCAGCTTTCCCGGGACAGGGGCCTACGAGCAGTACTTC. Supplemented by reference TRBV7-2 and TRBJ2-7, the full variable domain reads GAGVSQSPSNKVTEKGKDVELRCDPISGHTALYWYRQSLGQGLEFLIYFQGNSAPDKSGLPSDRFSAERTGGSVSTLTIQRTQQEDSAVYLCASSFPGTGAYEQYFGPGTRLTVT.

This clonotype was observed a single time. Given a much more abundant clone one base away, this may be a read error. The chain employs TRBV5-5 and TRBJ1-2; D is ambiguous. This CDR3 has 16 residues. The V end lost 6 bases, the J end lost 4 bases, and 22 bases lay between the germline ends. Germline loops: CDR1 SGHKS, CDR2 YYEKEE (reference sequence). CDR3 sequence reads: CASMEYVSRRTYGYTF. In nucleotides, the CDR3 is TGTGCCAGCATGGAATATGTCTCGCGAAGGACCTATGGCTACACCTTC.

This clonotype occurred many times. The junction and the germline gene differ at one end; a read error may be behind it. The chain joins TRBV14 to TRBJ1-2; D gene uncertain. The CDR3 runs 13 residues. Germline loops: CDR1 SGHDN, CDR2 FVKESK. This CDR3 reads CASSPNLERGGYF. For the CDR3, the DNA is TGTGCCAGCAGCCCCAATTTGGAACGGGGAGGCTACTTC.

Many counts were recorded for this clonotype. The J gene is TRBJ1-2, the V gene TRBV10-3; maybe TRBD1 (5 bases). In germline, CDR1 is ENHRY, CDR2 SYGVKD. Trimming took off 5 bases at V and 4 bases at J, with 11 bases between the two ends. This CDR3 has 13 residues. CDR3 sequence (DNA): TGTGCCATCAGTAGGGACGGAATCTATGGCTACACCTTC. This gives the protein CAISRDGIYGYTF.

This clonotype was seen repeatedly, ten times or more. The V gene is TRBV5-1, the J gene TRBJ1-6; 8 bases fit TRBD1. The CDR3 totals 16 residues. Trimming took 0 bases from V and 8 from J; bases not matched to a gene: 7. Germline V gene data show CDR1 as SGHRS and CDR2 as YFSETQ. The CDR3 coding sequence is TGCGCCAGCAGCTTGGCCCCAGGGGGCGCCGATTCACCCCTCCACTTT. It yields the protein CASSLAPGGADSPLHF.

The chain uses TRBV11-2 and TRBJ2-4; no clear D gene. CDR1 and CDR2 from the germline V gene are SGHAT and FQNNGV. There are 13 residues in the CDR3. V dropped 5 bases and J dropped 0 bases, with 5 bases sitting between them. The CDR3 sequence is CASSRLAKNIQYF. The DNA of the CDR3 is TGTGCCAGCAGCCGTCTAGCCAAAAACATTCAGTACTTC.

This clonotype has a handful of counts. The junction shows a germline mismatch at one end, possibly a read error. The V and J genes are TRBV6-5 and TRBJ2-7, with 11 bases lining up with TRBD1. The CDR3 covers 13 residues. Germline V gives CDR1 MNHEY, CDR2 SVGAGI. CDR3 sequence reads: CASSRTGGYEQCF. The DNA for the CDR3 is TGTGCCAGCAGCCGGACAGGGGGCTACGAGCAGTGCTTC.

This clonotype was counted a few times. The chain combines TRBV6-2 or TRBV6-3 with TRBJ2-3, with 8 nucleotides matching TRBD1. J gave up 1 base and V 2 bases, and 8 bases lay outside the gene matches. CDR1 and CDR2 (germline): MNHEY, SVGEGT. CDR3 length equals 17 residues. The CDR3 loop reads CASSYAPGGAGTDTQYF. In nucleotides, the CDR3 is TGTGCCAGCAGTTACGCCCCAGGGGGCGCTGGCACAGATACGCAGTATTTT.

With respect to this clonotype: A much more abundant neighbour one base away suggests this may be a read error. The CDR3 nucleotides read TGTGCCAGCGGCGTAAGTAACGGATTCTATGGCTACACCTTC. Encoded protein: CASGVSNGFYGYTF. This rearrangement joins TRBV9 to TRBJ1-2; D call uncertain. The germline V gene has CDR1 SGDLS and CDR2 YYNGEE. The CDR3 is 14 amino acids.

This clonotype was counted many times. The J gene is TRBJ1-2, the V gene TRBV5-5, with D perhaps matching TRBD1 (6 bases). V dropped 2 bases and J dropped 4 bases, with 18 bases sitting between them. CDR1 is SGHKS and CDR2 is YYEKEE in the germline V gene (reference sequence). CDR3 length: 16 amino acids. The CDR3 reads CASSLTGTPMGYGYTF. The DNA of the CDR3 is TGTGCCAGCAGCTTAACCGGGACACCCATGGGCTATGGCTACACCTTC.

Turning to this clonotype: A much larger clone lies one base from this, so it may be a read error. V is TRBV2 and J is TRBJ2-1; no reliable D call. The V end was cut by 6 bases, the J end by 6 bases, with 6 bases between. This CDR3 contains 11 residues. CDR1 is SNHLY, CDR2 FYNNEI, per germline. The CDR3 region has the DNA TGTGCCAGCAGCATTTGCAATGAGCAGTTCTTC. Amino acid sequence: CASSICNEQFF.

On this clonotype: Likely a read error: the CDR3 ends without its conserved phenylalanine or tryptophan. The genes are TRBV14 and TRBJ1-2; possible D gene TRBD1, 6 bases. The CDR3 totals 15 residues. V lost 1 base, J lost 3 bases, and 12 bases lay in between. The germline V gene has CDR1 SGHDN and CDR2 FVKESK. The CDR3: CASSQVGQGYYGYTS. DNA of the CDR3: TGTGCCAGCAGCCAAGTCGGGCAGGGGTACTATGGCTACACCTCC.

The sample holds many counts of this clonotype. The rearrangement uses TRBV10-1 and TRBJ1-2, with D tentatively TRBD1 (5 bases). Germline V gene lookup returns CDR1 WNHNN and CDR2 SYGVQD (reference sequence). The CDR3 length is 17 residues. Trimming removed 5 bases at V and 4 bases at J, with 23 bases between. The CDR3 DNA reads TGCGCCAGCAGTAAAGGGGAAAGATCGCGAAAGACCTATGGCTACACCTTC. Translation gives CASSKGERSRKTYGYTF.

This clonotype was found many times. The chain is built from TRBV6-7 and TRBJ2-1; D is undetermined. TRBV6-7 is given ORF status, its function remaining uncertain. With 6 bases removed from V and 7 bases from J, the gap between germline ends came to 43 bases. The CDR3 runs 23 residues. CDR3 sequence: CASSRKSGKDSPIDGKVENEQFF. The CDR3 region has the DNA TGTGCCAGCAGCCGAAAGTCGGGCAAAGATTCTCCGATCGATGGAAAGGTGGAGAATGAGCAGTTCTTC.

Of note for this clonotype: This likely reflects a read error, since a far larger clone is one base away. The CDR3 DNA follows: TGTGCCAGCAGTGGGACTAGCGGGAGCAATGGGCAGTTCTTC. This translates into CASSGTSGSNGQFF. This chain links TRBV6-4 with TRBJ2-4; 13 positions match TRBD2. The DNA end is a closer match to TRBJ2-1, so the J assignment may be wrong. The CDR3 loop spans 14 amino acids. Germline assignment: CDR1 MRHNA and CDR2 SNTAGT.

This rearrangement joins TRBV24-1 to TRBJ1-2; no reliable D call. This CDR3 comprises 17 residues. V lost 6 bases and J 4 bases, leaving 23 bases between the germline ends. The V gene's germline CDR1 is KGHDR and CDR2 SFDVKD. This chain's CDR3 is CATSNRDSTRKTYGYTF. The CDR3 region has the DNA TGTGCCACCAGTAATCGGGATAGTACCAGAAAGACCTATGGCTACACCTTC.

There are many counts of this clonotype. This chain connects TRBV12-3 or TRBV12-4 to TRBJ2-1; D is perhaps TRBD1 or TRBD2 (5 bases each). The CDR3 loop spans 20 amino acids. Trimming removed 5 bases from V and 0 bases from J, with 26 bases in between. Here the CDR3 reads CASSAAGTARPRSSYNEQFF. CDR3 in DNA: TGTGCCAGCAGTGCCGCCGGGACGGCTCGCCCGAGGAGCTCCTACAATGAGCAGTTCTTC.

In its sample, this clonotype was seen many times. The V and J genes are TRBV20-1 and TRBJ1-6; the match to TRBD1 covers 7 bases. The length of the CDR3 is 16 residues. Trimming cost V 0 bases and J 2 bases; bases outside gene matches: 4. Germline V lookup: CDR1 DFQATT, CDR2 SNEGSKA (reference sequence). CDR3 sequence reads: CSARDVQGTYNSPLHF. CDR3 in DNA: TGCAGTGCTAGAGACGTACAGGGGACCTATAATTCACCCCTCCACTTT.

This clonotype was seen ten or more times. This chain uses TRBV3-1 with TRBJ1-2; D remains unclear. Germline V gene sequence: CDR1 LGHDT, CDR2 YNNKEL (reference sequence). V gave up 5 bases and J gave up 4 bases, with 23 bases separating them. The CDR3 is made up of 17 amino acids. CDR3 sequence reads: CASSSHNTLRKTYGYTF. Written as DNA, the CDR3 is TGTGCCAGCAGCTCCCACAACACCCTTCGAAAGACCTATGGCTACACCTTC.

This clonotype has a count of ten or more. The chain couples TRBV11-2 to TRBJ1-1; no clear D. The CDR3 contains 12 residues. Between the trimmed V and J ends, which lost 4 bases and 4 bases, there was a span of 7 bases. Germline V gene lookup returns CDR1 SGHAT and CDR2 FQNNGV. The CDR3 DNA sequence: TGTGCCAGCAGCTGGACCAGCACTGAAGCTTTCTTT. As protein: CASSWTSTEAFF.

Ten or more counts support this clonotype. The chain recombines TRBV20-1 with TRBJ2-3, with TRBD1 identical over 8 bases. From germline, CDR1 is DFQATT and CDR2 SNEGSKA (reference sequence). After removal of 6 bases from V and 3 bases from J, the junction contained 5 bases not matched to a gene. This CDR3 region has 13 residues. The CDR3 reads CSAPRGRTDTQYF. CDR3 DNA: TGCAGTGCCCCCAGGGGGCGAACAGATACGCAGTATTTT.

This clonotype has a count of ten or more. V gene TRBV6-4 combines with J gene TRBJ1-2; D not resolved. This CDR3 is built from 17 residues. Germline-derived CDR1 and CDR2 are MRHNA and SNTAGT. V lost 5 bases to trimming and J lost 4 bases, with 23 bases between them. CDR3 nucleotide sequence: TGTGCCAGCAGTATGTTGCACTCACACGGAAAGACCTATGGCTACACCTTC. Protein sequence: CASSMLHSHGKTYGYTF.

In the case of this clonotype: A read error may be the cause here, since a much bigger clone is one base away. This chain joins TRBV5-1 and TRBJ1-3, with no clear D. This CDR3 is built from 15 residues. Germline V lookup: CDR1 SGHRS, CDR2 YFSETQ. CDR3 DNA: TGCGCCAGCAGCCCCTTAGGCCCTTCTGGAAACGCCATATATTTT. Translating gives CASSPLGPSGNAIYF.

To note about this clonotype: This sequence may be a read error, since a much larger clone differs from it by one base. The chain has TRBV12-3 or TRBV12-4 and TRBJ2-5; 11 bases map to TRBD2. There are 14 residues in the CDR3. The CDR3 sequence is CASRTSGAASEQCF. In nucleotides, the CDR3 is TGTGCCAGCAGGACTAGCGGGGCCGCTTCCGAGCAGTGCTTC.